The text below deals with one T cell receptor (beta chain). Its matching antigen is unknown. Co-extracting RNA and DNA was done with about 20-34 mg of unsorted bulk tissue as input. The researchers produced TCR beta cDNA from approximately 0.45 ug total RNA with a constant-region primer. Three nested multiplex PCR rounds, a slightly modified ARM-PCR, produced the libraries for TCR beta. TRBV1-TRBV30 forward and Cbeta reverse primers drove the first two roughly 10-cycle rounds. TCRdb re-called the multiplex PCR reads with MiXCR, one entry per CDR3 protein. The sample lists approximately 22,000 distinct CDR3 sequences; around 76% were seen once. These data come from a study of tumor-infiltrating lymphocytes in primary liver carcinoma. The CDR3 is 15 amino acids. Trimming took 3 bases from V and 9 from J, leaving 18 bases between them. Study-level results: Tumor-adjacent and tumor-blood pairs showed less overlap than tumor region pairs.

The source is a middle-aged man with primary liver carcinoma and hepatitis B virus infection. Material: liver tumor tissue from sampling region 1. Specified subset: tumor region T1, superior pole. The rearrangement joins TRBV12-3 or TRBV12-4 to TRBJ1-5, with D tentatively TRBD1 (5 bases). CDR3 loop: CASSFGQGSSRPQHF. CDR3 coding DNA: TGTGCCAGCAGTTTTGGGCAGGGAAGCAGTCGGCCCCAGCATTTT.